The present TCR beta chain was sequenced within a study of blood T cell repertoires in COVID-19. Study-level background: Acute-phase and convalescent COVID-19 samples originated in the United States, Italy and Spain. T cells, B-cell-depleted T cells, or PBMCs supplied cDNA or gDNA.

Germline assignment: CDR1 SGHVS and CDR2 FQNEAQ. This CDR3 has 18 residues. V was trimmed by 1 base and J by 2 bases, leaving 17 bases between them. Under the authors' procedure: Amplification from reference gene primers served as the basis for estimated nucleated cell counts. Data came from immunoSEQ multiplex PCR; TCRdb stores just in-frame clones and leaves some out. V and J calls and clone size are given by that table; D and trimming were obtained from the DNA. The sample has roughly 500,000 clones; 80% to 90% are singletons. The source of this sequence is a human donor in a cohort sampled during active COVID-19. The chain employs TRBV7-8 and TRBJ1-4; D gene ambiguous. Sample: peripheral blood. The CDR3 sequence is CASSLGSGGRVTNEKLFF. The DNA for the CDR3 is TGTGCCAGCAGCTTAGGTAGCGGAGGGAGGGTGACTAATGAAAAACTGTTTTTT.